In its sample, the clone carrying this T cell receptor (beta chain) was seen many times. Its antigen remains unknown. RNA transcripts gave rise to amplified TCR beta CDR3 regions. The HTBI primer set was used in a first-round RT-PCR of the TCR CDR3. TCRdb itself ran the multiplex PCR reads through MiXCR, one entry per CDR3 protein. The sample has 390,000 or so distinct CDR3 sequences, 14% to 15% seen once. Germline V CDR1 and CDR2: SGHRS, YFSETQ. The CDR3 contains 14 residues. V trimming: 4 bases; J trimming: 8 bases; junction bases outside the gene matches: 6. This entry is derived from a study of T cells in Graves' hyperthyroidism and ophthalmopathy. With duration under 3 months, ophthalmopathy was active: Clinical Activity Score at least 3, NOSPECS at least 4. Patients having uncontrolled infection, another autoimmune disease, pregnancy or lactation were not included. Findings of the study overall: Also found in blood were most expanded thyroid clonotypes above 0.001.

This TCR came from a man aged 18 to 30 with Graves' ophthalmopathy. The chain has TRBV5-1 and TRBJ2-1, with 10 bases matching TRBD1. The sequenced sample was blood. The chain's CDR3 is CASSLGQGVDEQFF. The DNA of the CDR3 is TGCGCCAGCAGCCTCGGACAGGGGGTGGATGAGCAGTTCTTC.